These 15 T cell receptor beta chains came from one sample sequenced in a study of graft-versus-host responses after intestinal transplantation (dated by TCRdb to the early 2020s). The receptor library was made with the immunoSEQ multiplex PCR assay. This immuneACCESS table, as held by TCRdb, lists in-frame sequences with V and J called but not all clones. Of the missing ones, under half trace to an unresolved V gene in checked studies; the others have no known cause. The sample table shows about 100,000 clones, and 91% are seen once. The ten largest clones take up about 0.18% of the sample. What the time point label conveys for this sample: cells obtained before transplantation from donor or recipient. Their antigens remain unidentified. The sequencing here drew on unstimulated CD4+ T cells sorted from spleen or lymph node cells, taken before transplant. All receptors come from a human donor who was the organ donor for an intestinal transplant.

J is TRBJ1-2 and V is TRBV4-1, with D possibly matching TRBD1 (5 bases). Trimming took off 3 bases at V and 6 bases at J, with 14 bases between the two ends. CDR3 length: 14 residues. CDR1 MGHRA and CDR2 YSYEKL come from the germline V gene. The CDR3 DNA follows: TGCGCCAGCAGCCAGACTCAGGGTTCGGATGGCTACACCTTC. Amino acids: CASSQTQGSDGYTF.

The rearrangement joins TRBV4-3 to TRBJ2-7; 7 bases fit TRBD1. Unmatched junction bases numbered 6, after V lost 0 bases and J lost 4 bases. This CDR3 comprises 15 residues. Germline CDR1 LGHNA, CDR2 YSLEER. The CDR3 loop is CASSQEARGRYEQYF. CDR3 sequence (DNA): TGCGCCAGCAGCCAAGAAGCAAGGGGGCGATACGAGCAGTACTTC.

This clone was observed a few times. The V and J genes are TRBV7-9 and TRBJ1-2; weak D call: TRBD1 (6 bases). Germline CDR1 and CDR2: SEHNR and FQNEAQ (reference sequence). V was shortened by 1 base and J by 5 bases, with 11 bases between the two germline ends. This CDR3 is 14 amino acids long. This CDR3 reads CASSLGRQDYGYTF. The CDR3 DNA follows: TGTGCCAGCAGCTTAGGAAGACAGGATTATGGCTACACCTTC.

The chain joins TRBV7-9 to TRBJ1-1, with D uncertain. The CDR3 runs 13 residues. Germline loops: CDR1 SEHNR, CDR2 FQNEAQ (reference sequence). Between the trimmed V and J ends, which lost 0 bases and 6 bases, there was a span of 8 bases. CDR3 coding DNA: TGTGCCAGCAGCTTAGCCCAGTCTCCTGAAGCTTTCTTT. It translates to CASSLAQSPEAFF.

This clone was recorded once. The gene calls are TRBV7-9 and TRBJ2-3; TRBD1 matches 9 bases. Trimming removed 5 bases from V and 3 bases from J; junction bases left unmatched: 0. Germline assignment: CDR1 SEHNR and CDR2 FQNEAQ (reference sequence). This CDR3 is built from 13 residues. For the CDR3, the DNA is TGTGCCAGCAGCGGACAGGGGACAGATACGCAGTATTTT. Encoded protein: CASSGQGTDTQYF.

This chain links TRBV18 with TRBJ2-5; TRBD2 matches 10 bases. Germline V gene lookup returns CDR1 KGHSH and CDR2 LQKENI. V lost 8 bases and J lost 1; bases outside the gene matches: 10. CDR3 length: 16 residues. CDR3 region: CASPLKRGGLQETQYF. CDR3 coding DNA: TGTGCCAGCCCACTCAAGCGGGGGGGCCTCCAAGAGACCCAGTACTTC.

This chain connects TRBV7-3 to TRBJ2-3, with 10 bases fitting TRBD2. Germline V lookup: CDR1 SGHTA, CDR2 FQGTGA. V lost 6 bases and J lost 7; bases outside the gene matches: 10. This CDR3 spans 15 amino acids. CDR3 nucleotide sequence: TGTGCCAGCAGTTCCCGACTAGCGGGTATTAATACGCAGTATTTT. It codes for CASSSRLAGINTQYF.

V usage is TRBV7-2 and J usage is TRBJ2-1, with D perhaps matching TRBD2 (7 bases). CDR3 length equals 15 residues. Germline CDR1 is SGHTA and CDR2 is FQGNSA. V lost 6 bases to trimming and J lost 4 bases, with 16 bases between them. DNA for the CDR3: TGTGCCAGCAGATCGATGGGGGGGCTATACAATGAGCAGTTCTTC. Its translation is CASRSMGGLYNEQFF.

This rearrangement joins TRBV5-3 to TRBJ2-5; no clear D. TRBV5-3 is annotated as an ORF whose role is uncertain. This CDR3 contains 11 residues. Trimming shortened V by 2 bases and J by 5 bases, and 4 bases separated the two germline ends. DNA for the CDR3: TGTGCCAGAAGCTTAGAGGAGACCCAGTACTTC. This gives the protein CARSLEETQYF.

The V and J genes are TRBV10-3 and TRBJ2-7; maybe TRBD1 (5 bases). Per the germline V gene, CDR1 is ENHRY and CDR2 is SYGVKD. CDR3 length: 15 residues. V was cut by 6 bases and J by 3 bases, with 18 bases left in between. CDR3 sequence: CAISVRRQLNYEQYF. For the CDR3, the DNA is TGTGCCATCAGCGTAAGGAGACAGCTAAACTACGAGCAGTACTTC.

The chain joins TRBV15 to TRBJ1-6; D is unresolved. Trimming took 1 base from V and 9 from J, leaving 7 bases between them. Germline assignment: CDR1 LNHNV and CDR2 YYDKDF (reference sequence). This CDR3 has 13 amino acids. The DNA of the CDR3 is TGTGCCACCAGCAGAGGCGGCACTTCACCCCTCCACTTT. Translation gives CATSRGGTSPLHF.

The rearrangement joins TRBV27 to TRBJ1-6; D gene unclear. Germline values: CDR1 MNHEY, CDR2 SMNVEV (reference sequence). Trimming took 6 bases from V and 10 from J, leaving 22 bases between them. The CDR3 consists of 16 residues. CDR3 coding DNA: TGTGCCAGCAGCCCACCCCGGGATGTTACCAGGTCACCCCTCCACTTT. The encoded protein is CASSPPRDVTRSPLHF.

The rearrangement joins TRBV27 to TRBJ2-1; D possibly corresponds to TRBD2 (5 bases). The V and J ends lost 6 bases and 9 bases respectively, with 15 bases between them. There are 13 residues in the CDR3. From germline, CDR1 is MNHEY and CDR2 SMNVEV (reference sequence). The CDR3 coding sequence is TGTGCCAGCAGGCCCAACCTAGCAGTTGAGCAGTTCTTC. Translation: CASRPNLAVEQFF.

The chain combines TRBV5-1 with TRBJ2-5; 12 nucleotides align to TRBD2. CDR1 SGHRS and CDR2 YFSETQ come from the germline V gene. This CDR3 spans 16 amino acids. V dropped 2 bases and J dropped 1; count of bases not matched to a gene: 3. For the CDR3, the DNA is TGCGCCAGCAGCTTCGGACTAGCGGGGATCCAAGAGACCCAGTACTTC. Translating it yields CASSFGLAGIQETQYF.

The gene calls are TRBV4-2 and TRBJ2-7; 13 positions match TRBD2. CDR1 and CDR2 from the germline V gene are LGHNA and YNFKEQ. This CDR3 region has 19 residues. With V trimmed by 0 bases and J by 9 bases, 17 bases remained unmatched. The CDR3 coding sequence is TGTGCCAGCAGCCAAGAACTAGCGGGGGGGCGAGCAACTTCCGCTCTGCAGTACTTC. Its translation is CASSQELAGGRATSALQYF.